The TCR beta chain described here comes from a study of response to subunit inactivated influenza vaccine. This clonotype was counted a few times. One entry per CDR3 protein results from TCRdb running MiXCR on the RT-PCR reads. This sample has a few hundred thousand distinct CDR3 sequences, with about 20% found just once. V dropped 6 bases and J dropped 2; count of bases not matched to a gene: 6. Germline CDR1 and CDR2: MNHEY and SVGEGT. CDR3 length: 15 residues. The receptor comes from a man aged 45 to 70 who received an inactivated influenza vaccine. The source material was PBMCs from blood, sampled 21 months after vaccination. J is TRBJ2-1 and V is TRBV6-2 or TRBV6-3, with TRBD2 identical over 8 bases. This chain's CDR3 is CASSASGSTYNEQFF. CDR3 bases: TGTGCCAGCAGCGCTAGCGGGTCAACCTACAATGAGCAGTTCTTC.